This T cell receptor beta chain stems from a study of radiotherapy plus CTLA-4 blockade in lung cancer. The germline V gene has CDR1 PRHDT and CDR2 FYEKMQ (reference sequence). V dropped 5 bases and J dropped 8; count of bases not matched to a gene: 6. CDR3 length: 14 amino acids. The assay was immunoSEQ multiplex PCR, and TCRdb's table has in-frame clones only and misses some. The sample carries about 28,000 clones, around 80% recorded once. The clonotype comes from a human donor with non-small cell lung cancer that progressed on radiotherapy plus ipilimumab. The source material was peripheral blood, sampled from a patient treated with radiotherapy plus ipilimumab. V gene TRBV13 combines with J gene TRBJ2-4; 10 nucleotides match TRBD1. The CDR3 DNA is TGTGCCAGCAGCCGCCGAGGACAGGGGGACATTCAGTACTTC. Translated: CASSRRGQGDIQYF.